These 10 T cell receptor beta chains share one sample of origin, sequenced in a study of T cells in Graves' hyperthyroidism and ophthalmopathy. The TCR beta CDR3 regions underwent amplification using RNA transcripts as the source. The TCR CDR3 was amplified in a first-round RT-PCR using the HTBI primer set. TCRdb independently ran MiXCR on the multiplex PCR reads; one entry per CDR3 protein. The sample gives about 680,000 distinct CDR3 sequences, roughly 32% of which show up once; approximately 31% is in the top ten. Source material: blood. The source of these receptors is a middle-aged woman with Graves' hyperthyroidism.

This clonotype was detected a few times. The V call is TRBV12-3 or TRBV12-4, the J call TRBJ2-7; 7 bases fit TRBD2. The CDR3 is 15 residues long. Trimming cost V 3 bases and J 1 base; bases outside gene matches: 6. In DNA, the CDR3 is TGTGCCAGCAGTTTCCTTAGCGGGCGTTCCTACGAGCAGTACTTC. It encodes CASSFLSGRSYEQYF.

The chain couples TRBV7-9 to TRBJ2-7; 10 bases line up with TRBD1. Germline V gene lookup returns CDR1 SEHNR and CDR2 FQNEAQ (reference sequence). This CDR3 has 14 amino acids. J lost 6 bases, V lost 5 bases, and 7 bases had no gene match. The DNA for the CDR3 is TGTGCCAGCAGCCGGGACAGGGGAATATTCGAGCAGTACTTC. This codes for CASSRDRGIFEQYF.

V is TRBV29-1 and J is TRBJ1-1; D gene unclear. Germline V gene lookup returns CDR1 SQVTM and CDR2 ANQGSEA. Trimming removed 4 bases at V and 4 bases at J, with 19 bases between. The CDR3 is made up of 15 amino acids. The CDR3 loop reads CSVVPTGIELTEAFF. Written as DNA, the CDR3 is TGCAGCGTTGTTCCCACGGGGATAGAGCTCACTGAAGCTTTCTTT.

CDR3 DNA: TGTGCCAGCAGCTTGTTGACAGGGGGGTGGAGCGAGCAGTACTTC. Its protein is CASSLLTGGWSEQYF. The chain joins TRBV5-6 to TRBJ2-7; TRBD1 agrees at 9 bases. CDR3 length equals 15 residues. V lost 1 base to trimming and J lost 6 bases; unmatched junction nucleotides: 8. Germline lookup yields CDR1 SGHDT and CDR2 YYEEEE.

In its sample, this clonotype was seen a few times. V usage is TRBV19 and J usage is TRBJ1-5, with D maybe TRBD1 (5 bases). The V end lost 3 bases, the J end lost 0 bases, and 15 bases lay between the germline ends. Germline V gene sequence: CDR1 LNHDA, CDR2 SQIVND (reference sequence). The CDR3 loop spans 17 amino acids. For the CDR3, the DNA is TGTGCCAGTAGTATTCATGACAGCCTCTATAGCAATCAGCCCCAGCATTTT. Its protein is CASSIHDSLYSNQPQHF.

In this sample, this clonotype turned up a few times. This chain joins TRBV29-1 and TRBJ2-7, with D unclear. Trimming removed 4 bases at V and 3 bases at J, with 10 bases between. This CDR3 comprises 12 residues. Germline lookup yields CDR1 SQVTM and CDR2 ANQGSEA. The CDR3 region has the DNA TGCAGCGTTGGTTACCCGGGCTACGAGCAGTACTTC. Amino acids: CSVGYPGYEQYF.

The chain combines TRBV10-3 with TRBJ2-2; possibly TRBD1 for D (5 bases). The germline CDR1 and CDR2 sequences are ENHRY and SYGVKD. Trimming stripped 2 bases from V and 4 bases from J, with 14 bases between. This CDR3 has 16 residues. Here the CDR3 reads CAISEKVGRATGELFF. CDR3 nucleotides: TGTGCCATCAGTGAGAAAGTGGGCAGGGCCACCGGGGAGCTGTTTTTT.

This rearrangement joins TRBV18 to TRBJ1-5, with 7 bases matching TRBD1. V lost 3 bases and J lost 3; bases outside the gene matches: 2. The CDR3 has 14 residues. The germline CDR1 and CDR2 sequences are KGHSH and LQKENI. CDR3 nucleotides: TGTGCCAGCTCACCTGACAGGGCCAATCAGCCCCAGCATTTT. Residues: CASSPDRANQPQHF.

This clonotype has at least ten counts. The V call is TRBV9, the J call TRBJ2-7; D ambiguous. Deletions cut 7 bases from V and 6 bases from J, with 11 bases between. Germline CDR1 SGDLS, CDR2 YYNGEE. This CDR3 comprises 11 residues. The CDR3 spells CASSASGEQYF. CDR3 DNA: TGTGCCAGCTCCGCTTCTGGCGAGCAGTACTTC.

As concerns this clonotype: A much bigger clone sits one base away, suggesting this may be a read error. The chain recombines TRBV20-1 with TRBJ2-7, with TRBD1 as a possible D gene (5 bases). Germline-derived CDR1 and CDR2 are DFQATT and SNEGSKA (reference sequence). CDR3 length: 16 amino acids. V was cut by 2 bases and J by 0 bases, with 17 bases left in between. The CDR3 bases are TGCAGTGCTAGAACCCATGGAACAGGAAGCTCCTACGAGCAGTACTTC. Translating it yields CSARTHGTGSSYEQYF.